Shown below are 24 T cell receptor beta chains from a single sample sequenced in a study of spatial heterogeneity in lung cancer. Using its own MiXCR run on the 5' RACE reads, TCRdb lists one record per CDR3 protein. The table includes roughly 99,000 distinct CDR3 sequences, roughly 19% detected once. Time point specified: blood at routine non-recurrence follow-up after resection. Sequenced here: PBMCs, sampled at follow-up. The source of these receptors is a male donor with early-stage non-small cell lung cancer.

This clonotype was found a few times. V and J are TRBV15 and TRBJ1-2; D gene unclear. Germline CDR1 and CDR2: LNHNV and YYDKDF (reference sequence). V was shortened by 4 bases and J by 2 bases, with 11 bases between the two germline ends. The CDR3 has 14 residues. CDR3 bases: TGTGCCACCAGCATATACCGGGAGAACTATGGCTACACCTTC. Protein: CATSIYRENYGYTF.

This clonotype was counted a few times. V gene TRBV3-1 combines with J gene TRBJ2-3; D not resolved. Germline-derived CDR1 and CDR2 are LGHDT and YNNKEL (reference sequence). The CDR3 runs 13 residues. V shed 2 bases and J shed 5 bases, with 8 bases lying between them. The CDR3: CASSQSGKDTQYF. In nucleotides, the CDR3 is TGTGCCAGCAGCCAAAGTGGAAAAGATACGCAGTATTTT.

This clonotype has only a few counts. The rearrangement links TRBV6-2 or TRBV6-3 to TRBJ2-7, with D unclear. CDR1 and CDR2 from the germline V gene are MNHEY and SVGEGT. Trimming shortened V by 4 bases and J by 4 bases, and 5 bases separated the two germline ends. This CDR3 comprises 11 residues. The CDR3 DNA sequence: TGTGCCAGCAGTTCACCTTACGAGCAGTACTTC. This sequence encodes CASSSPYEQYF.

This clonotype was picked up a small number of times. The chain couples TRBV5-1 to TRBJ2-1; tentatively, D is TRBD1 (6 bases). Between the trimmed V and J ends, which lost 1 base and 5 bases, there was a span of 13 bases. The CDR3 contains 15 residues. Per the germline V gene, CDR1 is SGHRS and CDR2 is YFSETQ. The DNA of the CDR3 is TGCGCCAGCAGCTTGCAGGGGCTAGGGAACAATGAGCAGTTCTTC. Translating it yields CASSLQGLGNNEQFF. Variable domain in full (rest from reference TRBV5-1 and TRBJ2-1): KAGVTQTPRYLIKTRGQQVTLSCSPISGHRSVSWYQQTPGQGLQFLFEYFSETQRNKGNFPGRFSGRQFSNSRSEMNVSTLELGDSALYLCASSLQGLGNNEQFFGPGTRLTVL.

This clonotype has a handful of counts. The chain recombines TRBV12-3 or TRBV12-4 with TRBJ1-2, with TRBD1 as a possible D gene (5 bases). The V gene lost 6 bases and the J gene lost 5 bases, with 16 bases spanning the gap. This CDR3 region has 14 residues. The CDR3 region is CASSPAGRLYGYTF. The CDR3 DNA is TGTGCCAGCAGCCCCGCGGGGCGGCTATATGGCTACACCTTC.

V usage is TRBV11-2 and J usage is TRBJ1-4, with D hard to call. The CDR3 is 15 amino acids. Germline V gene sequence: CDR1 SGHAT, CDR2 FQNNGV. Trimming took off 2 bases at V and 8 bases at J, with 15 bases between the two ends. The DNA of the CDR3 is TGTGCCAGCAGCTTATCTTCCCGGGTTCGCGAAAAACTGTTTTTT. Translation: CASSLSSRVREKLFF. The whole variable domain, remainder taken from reference TRBV11-2 and TRBJ1-4, is EAGVAQSPRYKIIEKRQSVAFWCNPISGHATLYWYQQILGQGPKLLIQFQNNGVVDDSQLPKDRFSAERLKGVDSTLKIQPAKLEDSAVYLCASSLSSRVREKLFFGSGTQLSVL.

The chain links TRBV24-1 to TRBJ1-5; D ambiguous. V was clipped by 2 bases and J by 5 bases, with 6 bases between them. The CDR3 is 13 residues long. Germline CDR1 reads KGHDR; CDR2 reads SFDVKD. The DNA of the CDR3 is TGTGCCACCAGTGATTCGGGGTATCAGCCCCAGCATTTT. It translates to CATSDSGYQPQHF.

In its sample, this clonotype was seen a few times. This chain uses TRBV7-8 with TRBJ2-5, with a tentative D call TRBD1 (5 bases). Germline CDR1 is SGHVS and CDR2 is FQNEAQ. V lost 4 bases and J 4 bases, leaving 7 bases between the germline ends. The CDR3 totals 12 residues. The CDR3: CASSWGAETQYF. CDR3 sequence (DNA): TGTGCCAGCAGCTGGGGCGCAGAGACCCAGTACTTC. Supplemented by reference TRBV7-8 and TRBJ2-5, the full variable domain reads GAGVSQSPRYKVAKRGQDVALRCDPISGHVSLFWYQQALGQGPEFLTYFQNEAQLDKSGLPSDRFFAERPEGSVSTLKIQRTQQEDSAVYLCASSWGAETQYFGPGTRLLVL.

The genes are TRBV6-1 and TRBJ2-3; 7 bases align to TRBD2. With V trimmed by 6 bases and J by 6 bases, 15 bases remained unmatched. This CDR3 spans 16 amino acids. The germline gives CDR1 MNHNS, CDR2 SASEGT. CDR3 coding DNA: TGTGCCAGCAGGGGGGAGGGAGCGTCTCCAGGGGATACGCAGTATTTT. It translates to CASRGEGASPGDTQYF.

Many counts were recorded for this clonotype. In DNA form, the CDR3 reads TGTGCCAGCAGCGAACTGGAAGGCCTCGGGGGCGACGAGCAGTACTTC. The encoded protein is CASSELEGLGGDEQYF. This chain joins TRBV7-9 and TRBJ2-7; D assignment may be TRBD1 or TRBD2 (6 bases each). This CDR3 spans 16 amino acids. Germline CDR1 SEHNR, CDR2 FQNEAQ (reference sequence). V gave up 5 bases and J gave up 5 bases, with 22 bases separating them.

In this sample, this clonotype turned up a few times. The chain joins TRBV3-1 to TRBJ1-2; possibly TRBD1 for D (5 bases). Germline V CDR1 and CDR2: LGHDT, YNNKEL (reference sequence). The CDR3 is made up of 14 amino acids. Trimming took off 1 base at V and 1 base at J, with 7 bases between the two ends. The DNA of the CDR3 is TGTGCCAGCAGCCAAGGACAGATTAACTATGGCTACACCTTC. It codes for CASSQGQINYGYTF.

This chain joins TRBV7-2 and TRBJ1-6; TRBD1 matches at 7 bases. Losses at the gene ends were 0 bases for V and 5 bases for J; bases not matched to a gene: 1. CDR3 length: 15 amino acids. Per germline, CDR1 SGHTA and CDR2 FQGNSA. CDR3 in amino acids: CASSLATGNNSPLHF. The DNA of the CDR3 is TGTGCCAGCAGCTTAGCGACAGGGAATAATTCACCCCTCCACTTT.

This clonotype has only a few counts. V usage is TRBV6-5 and J usage is TRBJ1-6; D is possibly TRBD1 (6 bases). This CDR3 comprises 15 residues. Trimming pared 0 bases from V and 3 bases from J, leaving 6 bases between. The germline V gene has CDR1 MNHEY and CDR2 SVGAGI. CDR3 bases: TGTGCCAGCAGTTACTCAGGGGGCTATAATTCACCCCTCCACTTT. Translated: CASSYSGGYNSPLHF.

The chain employs TRBV11-2 and TRBJ2-7, with D perhaps matching TRBD1 (5 bases). CDR3 length equals 14 residues. Per the germline V gene, CDR1 is SGHAT and CDR2 is FQNNGV. The ends were cut back, 2 bases at V and 7 bases at J, with 15 bases in the middle. CDR3 amino acids: CASSLPQGRREQYF. In DNA form, the CDR3 reads TGTGCCAGCAGCTTACCCCAGGGTAGGCGGGAGCAGTACTTC.

This clonotype was picked up one time. J is TRBJ1-2 and V is TRBV25-1, with 12 bases matching TRBD1. The CDR3 runs to 14 residues. Germline V gene data show CDR1 as MGHDK and CDR2 as SYGVNS. J gave up 7 bases and V 6 bases, and 6 bases lay outside the gene matches. The CDR3 is CASRGGQGAFGYTF. The CDR3 DNA is TGTGCCAGCAGGGGGGGACAGGGGGCTTTTGGCTACACCTTC.

The chain has TRBV7-9 and TRBJ1-4; D is unresolved. V lost 1 base to trimming and J lost 6 bases, with 6 bases between them. This CDR3 is 13 amino acids long. Germline-derived CDR1 and CDR2 are SEHNR and FQNEAQ (reference sequence). The CDR3 nucleotides are TGTGCCAGCAGCTTAGACCCACATGAAAAACTGTTTTTT. Encoded protein: CASSLDPHEKLFF.

The genes are TRBV7-9 and TRBJ2-1; 11 bases fit TRBD2. Germline CDR1 reads SEHNR; CDR2 reads FQNEAQ (reference sequence). V shed 5 bases and J 7 bases; nucleotides not matched to a gene: 13. This CDR3 comprises 17 residues. Here the CDR3 DNA reads TGTGCCAGCAGCCCCAGCCTCACTAGCGGGAGTGTGAATGAGCAGTTCTTC. This sequence encodes CASSPSLTSGSVNEQFF.

The chain uses TRBV30 and TRBJ1-1, with no clear D. Trimming cost V 5 bases and J 8 bases, with 15 bases left between them. CDR1 GTSNPN and CDR2 SVGIG come from the germline V gene (reference sequence). There are 12 residues in the CDR3. In nucleotides, the CDR3 is TGTGCCTGGTTCGACGGGCGGTTGGAAGCTTTCTTT. Translating gives CAWFDGRLEAFF.

The chain combines TRBV6-5 with TRBJ1-1, with a tentative D call TRBD1 (5 bases). Germline V gene lookup returns CDR1 MNHEY and CDR2 SVGAGI. V gave up 7 bases and J gave up 0 bases, with 9 bases separating them. The CDR3 has 13 amino acids. The CDR3 region is CASKKTVNTEAFF. CDR3 in DNA: TGTGCCAGCAAGAAGACAGTGAACACTGAAGCTTTCTTT.

This clonotype came up a few times. The CDR3 protein is CATSDSLETQYF. CDR3 in DNA: TGTGCCACCAGTGATTCGCTAGAGACCCAGTACTTC. The chain links TRBV24-1 to TRBJ2-5; no clear D. The CDR3 runs 12 residues. V dropped 2 bases and J dropped 4 bases, with 4 bases sitting between them. The germline V gene encodes CDR1 KGHDR and CDR2 SFDVKD.

The DNA for the CDR3 is TGTGCCAGCAGCGTAGGGGACACATCCTACGAGCAGTACTTC. Residues: CASSVGDTSYEQYF. The rearrangement uses TRBV9 and TRBJ2-7, with D possibly being TRBD1 (6 bases). Per germline, CDR1 SGDLS and CDR2 YYNGEE. V lost 0 bases, J lost 1 base, and 8 bases lay in between. This CDR3 comprises 14 residues. Based on the CDR3 plus reference TRBV9 and TRBJ2-7, the full variable domain is DSGVTQTPKHLITATGQRVTLRCSPRSGDLSVYWYQQSLDQGLQFLIQYYNGEERAKGNILERFSAQQFPDLHSELNLSSLELGDSALYFCASSVGDTSYEQYFGPGTRLTVT.

V and J are TRBV19 and TRBJ2-3; maybe TRBD2 (5 bases). The CDR3 is 14 amino acids. Germline values: CDR1 LNHDA, CDR2 SQIVND (reference sequence). The chain's CDR3 is CATSPPDREDTQYF. The CDR3 nucleotides are TGTGCTACAAGTCCCCCGGACCGGGAAGATACGCAGTATTTT.

There are many counts of this clonotype. The chain employs TRBV7-6 and TRBJ2-3; D is possibly TRBD1 (6 bases). This CDR3 contains 14 residues. Germline CDR1 and CDR2: SGHVS and FNYEAQ. Trimming left V 5 bases short and J 6 bases short, with 15 bases between. The CDR3 is CASSPSGVGDTQYF. In nucleotides, the CDR3 is TGTGCCAGCAGCCCCTCAGGGGTGGGCGATACGCAGTATTTT.

This clonotype was recorded only once. This rearrangement joins TRBV10-3 to TRBJ2-7; maybe TRBD1 (5 bases). The germline V gene encodes CDR1 ENHRY and CDR2 SYGVKD. This CDR3 region has 14 residues. Trimming took off 0 bases at V and 4 bases at J, with 10 bases between the two ends. The CDR3 protein is CAISESGQSYEQYF. The CDR3 nucleotides are TGTGCCATCAGTGAGTCCGGACAATCTTACGAGCAGTACTTC.